The source of this TCR beta chain is a study of T cells in Graves' hyperthyroidism and ophthalmopathy. RNA transcripts yielded amplified TCR beta CDR3 regions. When the TCR CDR3 underwent first-round RT-PCR, the HTBI primer set was used. TCRdb independently ran MiXCR on the multiplex PCR reads; one entry per CDR3 protein. The sample includes 300,000 to 450,000 distinct CDR3 sequences, 15% to 19% of them seen just once. Patients aged 18 to 65 had newly diagnosed hyperthyroidism lasting under 2 months. Patients with uncontrolled infections, other autoimmune diseases, pregnancy or lactation were excluded. From germline, CDR1 is SGHTA and CDR2 FQGNSA. The CDR3 is made up of 11 amino acids. V dropped 9 bases and J dropped 6 bases, with 10 bases sitting between them. Worth noting for this clonotype: What it binds is unknown.

Overall study results and limits: The model made its ophthalmopathy prediction, and onset followed a median about 6 months later. Classification by a 13 V-J model distinguished ophthalmopathy from stable hyperthyroidism.

This sequence originates from a woman aged 18-30 years with Graves' hyperthyroidism that later progressed to Graves' ophthalmopathy. Sequencing input: blood. The chain couples TRBV7-2 to TRBJ2-3; no reliable D call. The CDR3 nucleotides are TGTGCCAGTAGTATAGTGGATACGCAGTATTTT. Translation gives CASSIVDTQYF.